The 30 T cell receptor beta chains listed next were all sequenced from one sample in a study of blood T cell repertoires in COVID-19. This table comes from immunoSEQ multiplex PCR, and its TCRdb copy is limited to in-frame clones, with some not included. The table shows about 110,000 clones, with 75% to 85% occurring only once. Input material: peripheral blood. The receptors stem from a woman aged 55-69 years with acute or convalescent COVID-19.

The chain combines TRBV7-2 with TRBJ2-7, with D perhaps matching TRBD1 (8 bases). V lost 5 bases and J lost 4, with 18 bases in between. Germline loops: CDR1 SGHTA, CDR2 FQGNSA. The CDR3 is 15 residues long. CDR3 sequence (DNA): TGTGCCAGCAGCCCAGGACAGGGACTAAAATACGAGCAGTACTTC. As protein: CASSPGQGLKYEQYF.

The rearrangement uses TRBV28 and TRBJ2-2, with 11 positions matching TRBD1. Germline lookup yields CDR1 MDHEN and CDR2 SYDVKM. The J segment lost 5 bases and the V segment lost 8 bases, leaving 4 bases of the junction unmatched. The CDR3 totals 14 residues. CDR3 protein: CASRGTGGTGELFF. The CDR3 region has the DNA TGTGCCAGCCGCGGGACAGGGGGGACCGGGGAGCTGTTTTTT.

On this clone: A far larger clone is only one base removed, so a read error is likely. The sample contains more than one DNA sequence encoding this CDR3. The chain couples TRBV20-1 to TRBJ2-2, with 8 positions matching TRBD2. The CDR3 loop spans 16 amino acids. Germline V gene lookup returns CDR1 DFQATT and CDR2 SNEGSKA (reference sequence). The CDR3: CRASTLAGGGTGELFF. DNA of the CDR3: TGCCGTGCTAGTACTCTTGCCGGGGGGGGGACCGGGGAGCTGTTTTTT.

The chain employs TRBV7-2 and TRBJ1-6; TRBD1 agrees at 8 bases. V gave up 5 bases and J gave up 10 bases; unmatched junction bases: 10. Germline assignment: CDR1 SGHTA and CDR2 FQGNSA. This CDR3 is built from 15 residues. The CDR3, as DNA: TGTGCCAGCAGCCCGACGCAGGGGGCGAGGTCACCCCTCCACTTT. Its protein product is CASSPTQGARSPLHF.

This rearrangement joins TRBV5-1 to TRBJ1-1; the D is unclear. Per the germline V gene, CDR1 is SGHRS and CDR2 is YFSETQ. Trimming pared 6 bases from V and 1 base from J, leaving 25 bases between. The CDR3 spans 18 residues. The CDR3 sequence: CASTSDWAEHRTNTEAFF. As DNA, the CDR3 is TGCGCCAGCACCTCGGATTGGGCAGAGCACCGTACGAACACTGAAGCTTTCTTT.

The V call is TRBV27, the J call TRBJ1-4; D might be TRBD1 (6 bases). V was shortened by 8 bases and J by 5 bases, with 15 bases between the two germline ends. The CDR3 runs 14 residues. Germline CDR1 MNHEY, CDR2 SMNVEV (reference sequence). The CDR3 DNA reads TGTGCCAGCGCACCCAGGACAGCGAATGAAAAACTGTTTTTT. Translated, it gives CASAPRTANEKLFF.

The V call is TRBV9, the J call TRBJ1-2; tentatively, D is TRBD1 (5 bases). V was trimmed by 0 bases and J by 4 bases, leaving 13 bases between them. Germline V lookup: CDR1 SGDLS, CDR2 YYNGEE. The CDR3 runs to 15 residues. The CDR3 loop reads CASSVDSRAGYGYTF. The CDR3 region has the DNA TGTGCCAGCAGCGTAGATTCCAGGGCTGGCTATGGCTACACCTTC.

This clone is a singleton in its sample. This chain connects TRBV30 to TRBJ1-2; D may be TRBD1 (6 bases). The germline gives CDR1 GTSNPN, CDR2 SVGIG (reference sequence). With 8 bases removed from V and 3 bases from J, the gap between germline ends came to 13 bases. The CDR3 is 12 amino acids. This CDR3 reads CATPGAYYGYTF. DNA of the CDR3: TGTGCCACCCCAGGGGCTTACTATGGCTACACCTTC.

CDR3 in DNA: TGTGCCAGCAGCTTCGGGGGGCAACGTCAGCCCCAGCATTTT. It is translated as CASSFGGQRQPQHF. This rearrangement joins TRBV7-2 to TRBJ1-5; a weak D match, TRBD1 (6 bases). The germline CDR1 and CDR2 sequences are SGHTA and FQGNSA. The CDR3 is 14 amino acids. V was shortened by 3 bases and J by 6 bases, with 12 bases between the two germline ends.

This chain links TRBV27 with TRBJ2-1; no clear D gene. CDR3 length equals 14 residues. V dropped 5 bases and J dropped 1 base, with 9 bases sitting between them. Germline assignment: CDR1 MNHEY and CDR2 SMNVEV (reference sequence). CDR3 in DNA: TGTGCCAGCAGTAGCGTTGGGTCCTACAATGAGCAGTTCTTC. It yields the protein CASSSVGSYNEQFF.

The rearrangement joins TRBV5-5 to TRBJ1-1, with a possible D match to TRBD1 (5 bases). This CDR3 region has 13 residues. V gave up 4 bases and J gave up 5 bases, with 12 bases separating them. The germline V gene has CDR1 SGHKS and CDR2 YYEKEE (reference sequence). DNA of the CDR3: TGTGCCAGCAGCGCGGGGGGTGGGACTGAAGCTTTCTTT. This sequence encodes CASSAGGGTEAFF.

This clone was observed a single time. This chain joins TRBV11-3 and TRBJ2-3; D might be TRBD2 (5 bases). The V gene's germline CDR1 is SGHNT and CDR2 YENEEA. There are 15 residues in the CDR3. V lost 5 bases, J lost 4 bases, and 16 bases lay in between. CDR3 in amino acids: CASSPAGLAPDTQYF. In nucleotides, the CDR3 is TGTGCCAGCAGCCCAGCTGGGCTAGCCCCAGATACGCAGTATTTT. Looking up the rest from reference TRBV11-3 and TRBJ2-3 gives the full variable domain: EAGVVQSPRYKIIEKKQPVAFWCNPISGHNTLYWYLQNLGQGPELLIRYENEEAVDDSQLPKDRFSAERLKGVDSTLKIQPAELGDSAVYLCASSPAGLAPDTQYFGPGTRLTVL.

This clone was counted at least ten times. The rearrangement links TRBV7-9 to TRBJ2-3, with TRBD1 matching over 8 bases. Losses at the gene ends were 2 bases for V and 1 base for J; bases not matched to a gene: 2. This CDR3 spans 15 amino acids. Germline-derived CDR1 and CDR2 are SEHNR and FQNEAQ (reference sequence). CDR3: CASSLKDRGTDTQYF. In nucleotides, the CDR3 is TGTGCCAGCAGCTTAAAGGACAGGGGCACAGATACGCAGTATTTT.

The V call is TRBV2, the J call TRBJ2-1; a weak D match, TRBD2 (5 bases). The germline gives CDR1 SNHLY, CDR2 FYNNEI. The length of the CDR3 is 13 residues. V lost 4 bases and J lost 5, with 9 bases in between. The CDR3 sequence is CASSVNSDNEQFF. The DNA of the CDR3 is TGTGCCAGCAGTGTTAATAGCGACAATGAGCAGTTCTTC.

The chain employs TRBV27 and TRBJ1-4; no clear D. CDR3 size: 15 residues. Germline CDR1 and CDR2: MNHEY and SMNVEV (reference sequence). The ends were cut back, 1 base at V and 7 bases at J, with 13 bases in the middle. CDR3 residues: CASSLWAGLSEKLFF. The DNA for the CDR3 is TGTGCCAGCAGTTTATGGGCAGGCTTGTCTGAAAAACTGTTTTTT.

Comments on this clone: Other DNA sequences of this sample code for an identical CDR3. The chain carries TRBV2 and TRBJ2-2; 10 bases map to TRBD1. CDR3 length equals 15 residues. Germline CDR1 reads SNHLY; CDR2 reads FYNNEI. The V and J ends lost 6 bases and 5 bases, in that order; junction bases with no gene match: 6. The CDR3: CASRAGTGVTGELFF. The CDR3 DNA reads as TGTGCCAGCAGGGCCGGGACAGGGGTTACCGGGGAGCTGTTTTTT.

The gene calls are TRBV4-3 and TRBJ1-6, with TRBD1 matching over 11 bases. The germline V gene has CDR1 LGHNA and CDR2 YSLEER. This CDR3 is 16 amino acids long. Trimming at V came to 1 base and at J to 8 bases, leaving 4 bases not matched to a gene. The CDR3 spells CASSQVRGQGDSPLHF. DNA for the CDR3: TGCGCCAGCAGCCAAGTACGGGGACAGGGGGATTCACCCCTCCACTTT.

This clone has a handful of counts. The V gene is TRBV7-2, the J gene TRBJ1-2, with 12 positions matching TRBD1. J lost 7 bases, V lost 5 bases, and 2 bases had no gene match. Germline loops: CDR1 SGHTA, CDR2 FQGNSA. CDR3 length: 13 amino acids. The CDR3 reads CASSRDRGLGYTF. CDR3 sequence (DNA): TGTGCCAGCAGCCGGGACAGGGGGCTTGGCTACACCTTC. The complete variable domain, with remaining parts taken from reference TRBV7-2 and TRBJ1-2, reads GAGVSQSPSNKVTEKGKDVELRCDPISGHTALYWYRQSLGQGLEFLIYFQGNSAPDKSGLPSDRFSAERTGGSVSTLTIQRTQQEDSAVYLCASSRDRGLGYTFGSGTRLTVV.

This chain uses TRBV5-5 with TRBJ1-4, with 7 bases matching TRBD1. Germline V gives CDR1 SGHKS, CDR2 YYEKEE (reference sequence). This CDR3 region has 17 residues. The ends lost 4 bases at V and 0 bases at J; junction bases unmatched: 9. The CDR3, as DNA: TGTGCCAGCAGCCCCACAGGGGCCCTTGCAACTAATGAAAAACTGTTTTTT. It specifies CASSPTGALATNEKLFF.

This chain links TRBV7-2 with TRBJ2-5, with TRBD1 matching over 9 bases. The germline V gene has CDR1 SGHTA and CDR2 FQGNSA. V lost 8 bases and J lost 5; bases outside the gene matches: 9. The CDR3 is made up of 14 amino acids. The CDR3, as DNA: TGTGCCAGCCGGGGGGCAGGGACAGGGGAGACCCAGTACTTC. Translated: CASRGAGTGETQYF. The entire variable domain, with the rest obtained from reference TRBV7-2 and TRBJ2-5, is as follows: GAGVSQSPSNKVTEKGKDVELRCDPISGHTALYWYRQSLGQGLEFLIYFQGNSAPDKSGLPSDRFSAERTGGSVSTLTIQRTQQEDSAVYLCASRGAGTGETQYFGPGTRLLVL.

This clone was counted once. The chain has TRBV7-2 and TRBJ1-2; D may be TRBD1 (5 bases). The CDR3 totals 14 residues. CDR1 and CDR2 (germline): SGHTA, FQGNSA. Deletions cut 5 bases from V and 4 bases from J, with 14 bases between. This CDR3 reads CASSVQSGAYGYTF. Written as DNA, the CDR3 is TGTGCCAGCAGCGTCCAGTCTGGGGCCTATGGCTACACCTTC.

CDR3 in DNA: TGTGCCAGCAGCGCGCGAGGACAGGGATCCTACAATGAGCAGTTCTTC. Its protein product is CASSARGQGSYNEQFF. V and J are TRBV4-2 and TRBJ2-1, with 8 bases lining up with TRBD1. CDR3 size: 16 residues. Germline values: CDR1 LGHNA, CDR2 YNFKEQ. The ends lost 5 bases at V and 1 base at J; junction bases unmatched: 7.

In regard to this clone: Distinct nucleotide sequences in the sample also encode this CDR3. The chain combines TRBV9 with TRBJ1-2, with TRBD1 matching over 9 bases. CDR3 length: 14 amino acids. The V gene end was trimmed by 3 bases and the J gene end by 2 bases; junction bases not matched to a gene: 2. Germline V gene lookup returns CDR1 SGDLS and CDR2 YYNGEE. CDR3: CASSGGQGNYGYTF. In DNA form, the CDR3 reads TGTGCCAGCAGCGGGGGACAGGGAAACTATGGCTACACCTTC.

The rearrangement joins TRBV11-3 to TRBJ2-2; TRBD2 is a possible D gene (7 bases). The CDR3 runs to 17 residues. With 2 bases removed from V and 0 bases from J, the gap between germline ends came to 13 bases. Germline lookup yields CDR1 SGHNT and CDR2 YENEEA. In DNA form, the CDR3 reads TGTGCCAGCAGCTTAAGGGGGGGCGCCTCGAACACCGGGGAGCTGTTTTTT. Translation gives CASSLRGGASNTGELFF.

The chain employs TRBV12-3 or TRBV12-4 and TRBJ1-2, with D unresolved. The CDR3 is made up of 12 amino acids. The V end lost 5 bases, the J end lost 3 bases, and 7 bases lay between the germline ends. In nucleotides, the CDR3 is TGTGCCAGCAGTGCGGACTACTATGGCTACACCTTC. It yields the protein CASSADYYGYTF.

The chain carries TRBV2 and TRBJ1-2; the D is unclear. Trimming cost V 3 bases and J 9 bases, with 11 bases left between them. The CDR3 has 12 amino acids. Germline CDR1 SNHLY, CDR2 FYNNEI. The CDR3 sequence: CASSDDIPSYTF. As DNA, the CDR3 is TGTGCCAGCAGTGATGACATCCCGAGCTACACCTTC.

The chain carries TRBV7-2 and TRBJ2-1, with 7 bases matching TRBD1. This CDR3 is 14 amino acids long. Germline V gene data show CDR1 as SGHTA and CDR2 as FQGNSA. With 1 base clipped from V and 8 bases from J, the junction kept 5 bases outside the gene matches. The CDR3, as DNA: TGTGCCAGCAGCTTAGTCCTGACAGGGCATGAGCAGTTCTTC. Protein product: CASSLVLTGHEQFF.

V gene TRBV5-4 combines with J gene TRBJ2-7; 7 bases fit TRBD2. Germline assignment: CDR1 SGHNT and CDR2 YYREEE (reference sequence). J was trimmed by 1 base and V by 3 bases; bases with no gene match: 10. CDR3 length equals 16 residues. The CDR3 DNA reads TGTGCCAGCAGCTCGTTAGTGTCTAGCGGATCCTACGAGCAGTACTTC. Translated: CASSSLVSSGSYEQYF.

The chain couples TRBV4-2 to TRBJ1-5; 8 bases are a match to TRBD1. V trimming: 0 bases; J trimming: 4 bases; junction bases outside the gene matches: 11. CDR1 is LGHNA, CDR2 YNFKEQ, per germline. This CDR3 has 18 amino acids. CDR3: CASSQDLQGAMTNQPQHF. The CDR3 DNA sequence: TGTGCCAGCAGCCAAGATCTGCAGGGGGCGATGACTAATCAGCCCCAGCATTTT.

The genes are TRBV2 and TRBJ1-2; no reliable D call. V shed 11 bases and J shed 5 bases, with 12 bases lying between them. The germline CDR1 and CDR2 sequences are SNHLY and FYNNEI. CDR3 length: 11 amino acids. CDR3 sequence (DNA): TGTGCCGGCGGTCCTGATTATGGCTACACCTTC. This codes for CAGGPDYGYTF.